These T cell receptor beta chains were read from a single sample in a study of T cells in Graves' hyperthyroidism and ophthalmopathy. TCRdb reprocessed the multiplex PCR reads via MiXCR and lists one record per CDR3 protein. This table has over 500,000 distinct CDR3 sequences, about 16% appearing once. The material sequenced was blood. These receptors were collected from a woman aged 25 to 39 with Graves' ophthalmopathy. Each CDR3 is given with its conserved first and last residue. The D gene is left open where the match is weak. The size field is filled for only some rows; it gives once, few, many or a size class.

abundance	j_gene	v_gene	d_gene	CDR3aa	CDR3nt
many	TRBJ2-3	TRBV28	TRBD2	CASSFTPSKAGGGADTQYF	TGTGCCAGCAGTTTTACCCCTAGCAAAGCGGGAGGCGGGGCAGATACGCAGTATTTT
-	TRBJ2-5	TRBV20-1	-	CSASNTNLGETQYF	TGCAGTGCTAGTAATACGAACCTAGGGGAGACCCAGTACTTC
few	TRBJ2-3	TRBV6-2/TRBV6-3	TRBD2	CATMIAGHTQYF	TGTGCCACGATGATAGCGGGTCATACGCAGTATTTT
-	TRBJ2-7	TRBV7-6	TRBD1	CASSARDRSGNEQYF	TGTGCCAGCAGCGCACGGGACAGGTCTGGGAATGAGCAGTACTTC
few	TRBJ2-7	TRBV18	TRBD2	CASSEWREKEYF	TGTGCCAGCTCAGAGTGGCGGGAGAAGGAGTACTTC
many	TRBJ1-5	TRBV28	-	CASSLGSGQPQHF	TGTGCCAGCAGCTTAGGAAGCGGTCAGCCCCAGCATTTT
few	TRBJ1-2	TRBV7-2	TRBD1	CASSLEPQGANGYTF	TGTGCCAGCAGCTTAGAGCCCCAGGGGGCCAATGGCTACACCTTC
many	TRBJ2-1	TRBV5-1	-	CASTLTGSSYNEQFF	TGCGCCAGCACCCTGACAGGAAGCTCCTACAATGAGCAGTTCTTC
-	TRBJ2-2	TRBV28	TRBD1	CASSQVGDRGAGELFF	TGTGCCAGCAGTCAAGTAGGGGACAGGGGGGCCGGGGAGCTGTTTTTT
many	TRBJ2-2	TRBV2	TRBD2	CASNLRPSGRAGELFF	TGTGCCAGCAACCTACGCCCTAGCGGGAGGGCCGGGGAGCTGTTTTTT
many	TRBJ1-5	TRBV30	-	CAWSALGNQPQHF	TGTGCCTGGAGTGCCCTGGGGAATCAGCCCCAGCATTTT
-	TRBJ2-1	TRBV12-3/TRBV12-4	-	CASSFGHEQFF	TGTGCCAGCAGTTTTGGTCATGAGCAGTTCTTC
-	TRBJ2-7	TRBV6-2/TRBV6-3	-	CASSFNPGPADEQYF	TGTGCCAGCAGTTTTAACCCCGGGCCTGCCGACGAGCAGTACTTC
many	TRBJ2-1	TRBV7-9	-	CASSSPSRTGSSYNEQFF	TGTGCCAGCAGCTCACCCTCTAGGACGGGAAGCTCCTACAATGAGCAGTTCTTC
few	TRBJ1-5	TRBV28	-	CASSLQGRGRDQPQHF	TGTGCCAGCAGTTTACAGGGACGGGGGCGCGATCAGCCCCAGCATTTT
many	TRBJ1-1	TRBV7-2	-	CASPMPQAGTEAFF	TGTGCCAGCCCGATGCCACAGGCTGGCACTGAAGCTTTCTTT
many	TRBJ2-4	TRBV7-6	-	CASSAIIAGRYKNIQYF	TGTGCCAGCAGCGCGATTATCGCAGGCAGATACAAAAACATTCAGTACTTC
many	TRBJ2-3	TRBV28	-	CASSDRSTDTQYF	TGTGCCAGCAGCGACAGAAGCACAGATACGCAGTATTTT
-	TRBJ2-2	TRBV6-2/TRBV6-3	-	CASNPGGLGTGELFF	TGTGCCAGCAACCCCGGGGGCCTCGGGACCGGGGAGCTGTTTTTT
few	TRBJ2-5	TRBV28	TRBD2	CASSLRLAGGPGETQYF	TGTGCCAGCAGTTTACGGCTAGCGGGAGGGCCCGGGGAGACCCAGTACTTC
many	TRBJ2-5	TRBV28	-	CASSIRGGTETQYF	TGTGCCAGCAGTATCCGTGGGGGGACGGAGACCCAGTACTTC
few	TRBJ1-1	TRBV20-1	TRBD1	CSASDRDTEAFF	TGCAGTGCTAGCGACAGGGACACTGAAGCTTTCTTT
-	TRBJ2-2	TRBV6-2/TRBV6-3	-	CASSPGLPPGELFF	TGTGCCAGCAGCCCCGGACTTCCCCCCGGGGAGCTGTTTTTT
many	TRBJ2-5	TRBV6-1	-	CASSKTNREVETQYF	TGTGCCAGCAGCAAAACCAACAGGGAGGTAGAGACCCAGTACTTC
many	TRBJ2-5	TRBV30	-	CAWSESVGETQYF	TGTGCCTGGAGTGAATCCGTCGGGGAGACCCAGTACTTC
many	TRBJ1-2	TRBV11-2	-	CASSLIGGSDGYTF	TGTGCCAGCAGCTTAATAGGGGGAAGCGATGGCTACACCTTC
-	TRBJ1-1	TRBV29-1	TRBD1	CSVDPWTGGAGNTEAFF	TGCAGCGTTGACCCTTGGACAGGGGGCGCGGGGAACACTGAAGCTTTCTTT
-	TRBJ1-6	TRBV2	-	CASRGQDSPLHF	TGTGCCAGCAGGGGGCAGGATTCACCCCTCCACTTT
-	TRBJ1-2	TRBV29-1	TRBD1	CSVAPGGGRSYTF	TGCAGCGTTGCCCCAGGGGGAGGTAGGAGCTACACCTTC
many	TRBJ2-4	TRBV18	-	CASSPSGIQYF	TGTGCCAGCTCACCTTCCGGGATTCAGTACTTC
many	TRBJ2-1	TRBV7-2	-	CASSLVPLAINEQFF	TGTGCCAGCAGCTTAGTTCCCCTAGCCATCAATGAGCAGTTCTTC
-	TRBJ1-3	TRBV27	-	CASSLNGISGNTIYF	TGTGCCAGCAGTTTAAATGGAATCTCTGGAAACACCATATATTTT
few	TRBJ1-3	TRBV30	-	CAGDGRKVAGNTIYF	TGTGCCGGGGACGGACGAAAGGTTGCTGGAAACACCATATATTTT
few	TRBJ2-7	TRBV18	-	CASSPRLGLYEQYF	TGTGCCAGCTCACCACGGTTGGGTCTCTACGAGCAGTACTTC
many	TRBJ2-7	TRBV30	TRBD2	CAWSILAGYEQYF	TGTGCCTGGAGTATACTAGCGGGCTACGAGCAGTACTTC
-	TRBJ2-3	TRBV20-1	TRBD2	CSPRSGRPGNSDTQYF	TGCAGCCCTAGGAGCGGGAGGCCGGGGAATTCAGATACGCAGTATTTT
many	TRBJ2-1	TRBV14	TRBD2	CASSLASGKSYNEQFF	TGTGCCAGCAGCCTCGCGAGCGGGAAATCCTACAATGAGCAGTTCTTC
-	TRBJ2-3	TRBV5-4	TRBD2	CASSPRWRGSTDTQYF	TGTGCCAGCAGCCCAAGGTGGCGGGGGAGCACAGATACGCAGTATTTT
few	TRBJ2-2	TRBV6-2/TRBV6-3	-	CASSHTVKAQMNTGELFF	TGTGCCAGCAGTCACACAGTAAAGGCCCAGATGAACACCGGGGAGCTGTTTTTT
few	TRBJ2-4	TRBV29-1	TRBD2	CSVGGSNRGRIGTGCAKNIQYF	TGCAGCGTGGGGGGGAGTAATCGCGGGAGGATTGGAACGGGATGTGCCAAAAACATTCAGTACTTC
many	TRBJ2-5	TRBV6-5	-	CASSYSGPETQYF	TGTGCCAGCAGTTACTCAGGACCCGAGACCCAGTACTTC
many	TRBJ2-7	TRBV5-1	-	CASSFYPARNEQYF	TGCGCCAGCAGCTTCTACCCCGCGCGGAACGAGCAGTACTTC
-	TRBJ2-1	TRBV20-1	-	CSALAGTHNEQFF	TGCAGCGCCCTCGCGGGAACCCACAATGAGCAGTTCTTC
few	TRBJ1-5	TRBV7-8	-	CASSLVGHGQPQHF	TGTGCCAGCAGCTTGGTTGGGCATGGGCAGCCCCAGCATTTT
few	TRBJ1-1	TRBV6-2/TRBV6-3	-	CASTSRGSNTEAFF	TGTGCCAGCACCTCAAGGGGGTCGAACACTGAAGCTTTCTTT
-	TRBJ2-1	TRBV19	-	CASSIGPQVNTYNEQFF	TGTGCCAGTAGTATAGGCCCCCAGGTAAACACCTACAATGAGCAGTTCTTC
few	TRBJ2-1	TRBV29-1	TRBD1	CSGRDRSIEQFF	TGCAGCGGGCGGGACAGGAGCATTGAGCAGTTCTTC
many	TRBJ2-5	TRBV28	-	CASSPLRWAGAKETQYF	TGTGCCAGCAGTCCCCTTCGGTGGGCAGGGGCAAAAGAGACCCAGTACTTC
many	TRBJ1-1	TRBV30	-	CALAGTLTKAFF	TGTGCCTTGGCTGGGACCTTGACTAAAGCTTTCTTT
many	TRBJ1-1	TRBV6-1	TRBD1	CASSLGQGVGYTEAFF	TGTGCCAGCAGTTTGGGACAGGGGGTCGGATACACTGAAGCTTTCTTT
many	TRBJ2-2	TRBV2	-	CASSDGNTGELFF	TGTGCCAGCAGTGACGGTAACACCGGGGAGCTGTTTTTT
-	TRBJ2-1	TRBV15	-	CATSREQGPSSYNEQFF	TGTGCCACCAGCAGAGAGCAGGGTCCCAGCTCCTACAATGAGCAGTTCTTC